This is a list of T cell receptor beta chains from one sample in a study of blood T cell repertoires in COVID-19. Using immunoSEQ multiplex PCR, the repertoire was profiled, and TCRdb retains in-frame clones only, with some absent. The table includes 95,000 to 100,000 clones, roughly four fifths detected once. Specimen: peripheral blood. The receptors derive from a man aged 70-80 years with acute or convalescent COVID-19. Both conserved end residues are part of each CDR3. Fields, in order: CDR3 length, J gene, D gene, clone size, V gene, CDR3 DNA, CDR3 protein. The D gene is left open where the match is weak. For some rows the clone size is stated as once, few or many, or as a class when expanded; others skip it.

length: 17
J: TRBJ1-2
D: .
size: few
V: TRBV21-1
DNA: TGTGCCAGCAGCAAAGGGGCAGGGCCAGGATCTAACTATGGCTACACCTTC
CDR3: CASSKGAGPGSNYGYTF

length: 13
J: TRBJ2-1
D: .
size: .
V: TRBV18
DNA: TGTGCCAGCTCACAGGACAGTACCAATGAGCAGTTCTTC
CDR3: CASSQDSTNEQFF

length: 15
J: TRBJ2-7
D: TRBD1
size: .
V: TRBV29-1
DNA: TGCAGCGCCCTTGTGGACAGGGGGGCGTCCTACGAGCAGTACTTC
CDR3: CSALVDRGASYEQYF

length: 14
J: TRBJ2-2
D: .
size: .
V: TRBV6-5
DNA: TGTGCCAGCAGTTACGGGCCAAACACCGGGGAGCTGTTTTTT
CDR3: CASSYGPNTGELFF

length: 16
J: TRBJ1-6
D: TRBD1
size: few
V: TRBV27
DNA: TGTGCCAGCAGTAGCCTCACAGGGGTCGTAAATTCACCCCTCCACTTT
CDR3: CASSSLTGVVNSPLHF

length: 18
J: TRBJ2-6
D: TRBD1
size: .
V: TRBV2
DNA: TGTGCCAGCAGTGACCGGGACAGGGGATTCTCTGGGGCCAACGTCCTGACTTTC
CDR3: CASSDRDRGFSGANVLTF

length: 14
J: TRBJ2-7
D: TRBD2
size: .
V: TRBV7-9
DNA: TGTGCCAGCAGTCCTAGCGGGAAATCCTACGAGCAGTACTTC
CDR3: CASSPSGKSYEQYF

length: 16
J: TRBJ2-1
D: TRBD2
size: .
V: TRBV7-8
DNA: TGTGCCAGCAGCTTAAGGGGCGGGAGAAGTAACGATGAGCAGTTCTTC
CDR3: CASSLRGGRSNDEQFF

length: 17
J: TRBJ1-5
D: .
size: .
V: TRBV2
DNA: TGTGCCAGCAGTGGCCAAGGGGGGGAATTCAGCAATCAGCCCCAGCATTTT
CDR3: CASSGQGGEFSNQPQHF

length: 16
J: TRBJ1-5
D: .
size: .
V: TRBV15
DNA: TGTGCCACCAGCAGGTCCTACGGGGGAGTTGATCAGCCCCAGCATTTT
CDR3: CATSRSYGGVDQPQHF

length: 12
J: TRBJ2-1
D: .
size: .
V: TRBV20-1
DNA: TGCAGTGCTAGTCCGGGACAAGATGAGCAGTTCTTC
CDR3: CSASPGQDEQFF

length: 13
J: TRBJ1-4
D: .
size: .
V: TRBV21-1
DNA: TGTGCCAGCAGCATGGGTTCTATTTTGCCACGGGATTTT
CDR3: CASSMGSILPRDF

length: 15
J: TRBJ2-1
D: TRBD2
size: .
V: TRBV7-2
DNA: TGTGCCAGCAGCTGGGGTAGCGGGTATTACAATGAGCAGTTCTTC
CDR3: CASSWGSGYYNEQFF

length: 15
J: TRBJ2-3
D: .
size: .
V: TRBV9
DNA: TGTGCCAGCAGCTACACGACTAGGCCCCCAGATACGCAGTATTTT
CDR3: CASSYTTRPPDTQYF

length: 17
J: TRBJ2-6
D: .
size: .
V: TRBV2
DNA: TGTGCCACCGATGGACAGAAAATCAGCTCTGGGGCCAACGTCCTGACTTTC
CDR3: CATDGQKISSGANVLTF

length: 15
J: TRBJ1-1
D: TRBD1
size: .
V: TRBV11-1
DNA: TGTGCCAGCAGCCTCTCCGGGACAGGGGGGAAGCAGGCTTTCTTT
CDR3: CASSLSGTGGKQAFF

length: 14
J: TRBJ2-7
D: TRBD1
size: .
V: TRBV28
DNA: TGTGCCAGCAGTTCCCCAGGGGGAAGGTACGAGCAGTACTTC
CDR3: CASSSPGGRYEQYF

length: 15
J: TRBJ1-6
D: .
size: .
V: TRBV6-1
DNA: TGTGCCAGCAGTGAGAGACGGGACAATAATTCACCCCTCCACTTT
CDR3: CASSERRDNNSPLHF

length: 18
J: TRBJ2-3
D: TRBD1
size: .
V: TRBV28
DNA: TGTGCCAGCAGCAAAACGGGGCCCGGACAGGGGGCGGGTGATACGCAGTATTTT
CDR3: CASSKTGPGQGAGDTQYF

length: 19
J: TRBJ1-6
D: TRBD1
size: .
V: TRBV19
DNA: TGTGCCAGTAGTATAGGTCAGGGACAGGCTATTACCTATAATTCACCCCTCCACTTT
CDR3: CASSIGQGQAITYNSPLHF

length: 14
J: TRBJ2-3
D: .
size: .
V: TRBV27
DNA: TGTGCCAGCAGTATAGCGGCAAGCACAGATACGCAGTATTTT
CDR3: CASSIAASTDTQYF

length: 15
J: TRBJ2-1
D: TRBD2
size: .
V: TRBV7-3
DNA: TGTGCCAGCAGCTTTTCTAGCGGGAGGGCCAATGAGCAGTTCTTC
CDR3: CASSFSSGRANEQFF

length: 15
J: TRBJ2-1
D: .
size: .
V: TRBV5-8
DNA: TGTGCCAGCAGTTCCAGCGGCTACCCCTACAATGAGCAGTTCTTC
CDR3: CASSSSGYPYNEQFF

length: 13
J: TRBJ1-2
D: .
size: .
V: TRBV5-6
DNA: TGTGCCAGCAGCTTGTCAGGGACTCATGGCTACACCTTC
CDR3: CASSLSGTHGYTF

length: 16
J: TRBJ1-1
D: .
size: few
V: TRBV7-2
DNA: TGTGCCAGCAGCTTAGGGGACTTACGACTGAACACTGAAGCTTTCTTT
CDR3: CASSLGDLRLNTEAFF

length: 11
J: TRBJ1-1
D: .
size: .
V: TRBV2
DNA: TGTGCCAGCAGGAGGGTAACTGAAGCTTTCTTT
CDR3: CASRRVTEAFF

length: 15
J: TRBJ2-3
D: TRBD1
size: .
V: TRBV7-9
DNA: TGTGCCAGCAGCTTAGGCGGCCAGGGGGCATATACGCAGTATTTT
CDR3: CASSLGGQGAYTQYF

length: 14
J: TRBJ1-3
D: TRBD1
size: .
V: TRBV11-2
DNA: TGTGCCAATGGTCCCGGGACAGCCGGAAACACCATATATTTT
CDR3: CANGPGTAGNTIYF

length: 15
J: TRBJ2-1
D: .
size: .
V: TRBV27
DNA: TGTGCCAGCAGTTTAACAGGAATAGGTCGAAATGAGCAGTTCTTC
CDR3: CASSLTGIGRNEQFF

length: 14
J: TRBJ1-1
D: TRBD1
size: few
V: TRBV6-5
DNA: TGTGCCAGCAGTCAGACCGCCCAGGGGGCTGAAGCTTTCTTT
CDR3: CASSQTAQGAEAFF

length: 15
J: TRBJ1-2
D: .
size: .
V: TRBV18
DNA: TGTGCCAGCTCACCACCCTCGGCAGGGAGGTATGGCTACACCTTC
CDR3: CASSPPSAGRYGYTF

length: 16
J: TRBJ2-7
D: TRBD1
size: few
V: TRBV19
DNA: TGTGCCAGTAGTCCCGCCCGGGACAGGGGGCCAATCGAGCAGTACTTC
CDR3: CASSPARDRGPIEQYF

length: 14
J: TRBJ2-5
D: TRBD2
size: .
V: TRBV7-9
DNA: TGTGCCAGCAGCCCCGGACTAGATGGGGAGACCCAGTACTTC
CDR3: CASSPGLDGETQYF

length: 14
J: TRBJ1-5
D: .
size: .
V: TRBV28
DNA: TGTGCCAGCAGCCAGGTCTTGGGCAATCAGCCCCAGCATTTT
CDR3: CASSQVLGNQPQHF

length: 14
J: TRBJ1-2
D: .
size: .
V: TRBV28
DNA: TGTGCCAGCAGTACTCATAAACCAGGGAGCGGGGGTTCCTTC
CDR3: CASSTHKPGSGGSF

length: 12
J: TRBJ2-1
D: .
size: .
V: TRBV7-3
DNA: TGTGCCAGCAGCACGCAATCCGGGATTTTGTTCTTC
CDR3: CASSTQSGILFF

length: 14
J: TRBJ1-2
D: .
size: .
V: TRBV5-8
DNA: TGTGCCAGCAGCAGACGGAGCACGAGCTATGGCTACACCTTC
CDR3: CASSRRSTSYGYTF

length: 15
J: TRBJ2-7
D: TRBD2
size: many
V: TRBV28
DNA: TGTGCCAGCAGTCCTACGGGACTAGCGGGAGTTCGTGAATACTTC
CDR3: CASSPTGLAGVREYF

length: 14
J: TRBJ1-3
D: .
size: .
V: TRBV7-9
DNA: TGTGCCAGCAGCTTCCGGGGAAAGAGAAACACCATATATTTT
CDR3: CASSFRGKRNTIYF

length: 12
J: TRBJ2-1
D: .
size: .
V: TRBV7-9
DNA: TGTGCCAGCAGCTTAGCGCTAGGTGAGCAGTTCTTC
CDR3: CASSLALGEQFF

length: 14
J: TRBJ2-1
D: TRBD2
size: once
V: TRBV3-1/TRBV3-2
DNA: TGTGCCAGCAGCCAAGTGCTAGCGGGGGGGCAGAAGTTCTTC
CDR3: CASSQVLAGGQKFF

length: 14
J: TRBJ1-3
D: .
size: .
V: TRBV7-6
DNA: TGTGCCAGCAGCCCCTGGAGGGATGGAAACACCATATATTTT
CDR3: CASSPWRDGNTIYF

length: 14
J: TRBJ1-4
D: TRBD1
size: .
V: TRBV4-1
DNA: TGCGCCAGCAGCCAAGGGACAGGGGGTGAAAAACTGTTTTTT
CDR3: CASSQGTGGEKLFF

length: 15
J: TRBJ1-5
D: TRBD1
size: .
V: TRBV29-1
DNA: TGCAGCGTTGTTACAGGGGCCAGCGGCAATCAGCCCCAGCATTTT
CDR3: CSVVTGASGNQPQHF

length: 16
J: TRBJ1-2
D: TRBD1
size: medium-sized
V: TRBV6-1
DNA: TGTGCCAGCAGAGAACAGGGACAGATGGGGGCGTATGGCTACACCTTC
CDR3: CASREQGQMGAYGYTF

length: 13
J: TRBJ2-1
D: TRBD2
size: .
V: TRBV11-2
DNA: TGTGCCAGCAGCTTAGAGGGAGGGTATGAGCAGTTCTTC
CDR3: CASSLEGGYEQFF

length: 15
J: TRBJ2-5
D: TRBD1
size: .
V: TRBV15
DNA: TGTGCCACCAGCGGGGAAACAGGGGGCCGGGAGACCCAGTACTTC
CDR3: CATSGETGGRETQYF

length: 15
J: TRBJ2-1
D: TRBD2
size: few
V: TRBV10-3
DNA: TGTGCCATCAGCCCCGGGACTAGCGGGGGAAATGAGCAGTTCTTC
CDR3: CAISPGTSGGNEQFF

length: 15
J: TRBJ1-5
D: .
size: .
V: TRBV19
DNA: TGTGCCAGTAGTATAGTTACCGGGGTCGAGCAGCCCCAGCATTTT
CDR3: CASSIVTGVEQPQHF

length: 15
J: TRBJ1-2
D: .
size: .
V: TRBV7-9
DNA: TGTGCCAGCAGCTTGGGAACAGCGGGAAGGTATGGCTACACCTTC
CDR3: CASSLGTAGRYGYTF

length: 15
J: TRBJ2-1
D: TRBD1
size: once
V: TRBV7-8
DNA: TGTGCCAGCAGCTTGGACAGGGGGTTTTCGTTTGGGCAGTTCTTC
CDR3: CASSLDRGFSFGQFF

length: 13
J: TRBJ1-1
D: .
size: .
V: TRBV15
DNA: TGTGCCACCAGTTCGGGGGGGACCACTGAAGCTTTCTTT
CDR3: CATSSGGTTEAFF

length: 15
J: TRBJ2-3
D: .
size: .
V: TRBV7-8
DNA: TGTGCCAGCACCCAGGCAGAAACTAGCACAGATACGCAGTATTTT
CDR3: CASTQAETSTDTQYF

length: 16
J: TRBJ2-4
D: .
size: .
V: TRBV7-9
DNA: TGTGCCAGCAGCTTATTGGGTCAGGGGTCCAAAAACATTCAGTACTTC
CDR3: CASSLLGQGSKNIQYF

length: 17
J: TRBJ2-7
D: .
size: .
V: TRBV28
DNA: TGTGCCAGCAGACAGACCCCCCCAGGGAAAGGCGGCTACGAGCAGTACTTC
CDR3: CASRQTPPGKGGYEQYF